Presented here are 9 T cell receptor beta chains from one specimen sequenced in a study of radiotherapy plus CTLA-4 blockade in lung cancer. Clones were sequenced by immunoSEQ multiplex PCR, and TCRdb holds only the in-frame ones, with some missing. The table shows roughly 54,000 clones, with around 85% occurring only once. This specimen was peripheral blood, taken from a patient treated with radiotherapy plus ipilimumab. These receptors were taken from a human donor with non-small cell lung cancer who had a partial response to radiotherapy plus ipilimumab.

This chain joins TRBV6-5 and TRBJ2-1, with D possibly matching TRBD2 (6 bases). V was cut by 7 bases and J by 3 bases, with 13 bases left in between. CDR3 length: 14 residues. Per germline, CDR1 MNHEY and CDR2 SVGAGI. The CDR3 protein is CASKTGGDYNEQFF. CDR3 coding DNA: TGTGCCAGCAAAACAGGCGGGGACTACAATGAGCAGTTCTTC.

V gene TRBV5-6 combines with J gene TRBJ1-1; D is perhaps TRBD1 (5 bases). The CDR3 covers 13 residues. Germline assignment: CDR1 SGHDT and CDR2 YYEEEE. The V end was cut by 4 bases, the J end by 6 bases, with 13 bases between. In nucleotides, the CDR3 is TGTGCCAGCAGCCCCCCCGGGGGGGCTGAAGCTTTCTTT. Translation gives CASSPPGGAEAFF.

The chain is built from TRBV5-1 and TRBJ2-7; tentatively, D is TRBD1 (6 bases). Germline V gives CDR1 SGHRS, CDR2 YFSETQ. V was cut by 1 base and J by 4 bases, with 12 bases left in between. This CDR3 contains 14 residues. Here the CDR3 reads CASSLLGGRYEQYF. In DNA, the CDR3 is TGCGCCAGCAGCTTGTTAGGGGGTAGGTACGAGCAGTACTTC.

This sequence joins TRBV27 and TRBJ1-6; 9 bases are shared with TRBD1. V dropped 5 bases and J dropped 9; count of bases not matched to a gene: 8. This CDR3 spans 15 amino acids. Germline CDR1 MNHEY, CDR2 SMNVEV (reference sequence). The CDR3 loop reads CASSPPGQGVSPLHF. The CDR3 DNA reads TGTGCCAGCAGTCCGCCGGGACAGGGAGTTTCACCCCTCCACTTT.

The gene calls are TRBV9 and TRBJ1-3; D may be TRBD1 (5 bases). Trimming stripped 0 bases from V and 4 bases from J, with 14 bases between. From germline, CDR1 is SGDLS and CDR2 YYNGEE. The CDR3 has 16 amino acids. Here the CDR3 DNA reads TGTGCCAGCAGCGTAGAAGGCCAGGGTTTAGGAAACACCATATATTTT. This codes for CASSVEGQGLGNTIYF.

This chain links TRBV27 with TRBJ1-1; D is possibly TRBD1 (5 bases). Germline CDR1 is MNHEY and CDR2 is SMNVEV (reference sequence). With 4 bases removed from V and 0 bases from J, the gap between germline ends came to 9 bases. The CDR3 sequence is 14 residues long. The CDR3 DNA sequence: TGTGCCAGCAGTTGGGGCAACCTGAACACTGAAGCTTTCTTT. It specifies CASSWGNLNTEAFF.

The chain joins TRBV6-1 to TRBJ1-6; D unresolved. Germline V gene lookup returns CDR1 MNHNS and CDR2 SASEGT. The V end was cut by 2 bases, the J end by 7 bases, with 12 bases between. The CDR3 has 15 amino acids. The CDR3 loop reads CASSEQAAMNSPLHF. The CDR3 nucleotides read TGTGCCAGCAGTGAACAAGCAGCGATGAATTCACCCCTCCACTTT.

V and J are TRBV5-1 and TRBJ2-7, with D maybe TRBD2 (8 bases). Trimming pared 4 bases from V and 6 bases from J, leaving 23 bases between. CDR3 length: 16 amino acids. CDR1 and CDR2 from the germline V gene are SGHRS and YFSETQ. For the CDR3, the DNA is TGCGCCAGCAGCCAAGGGACAGCAGGACTAGCCTTCGAGCAGTACTTC. Translated, it gives CASSQGTAGLAFEQYF.

The gene calls are TRBV4-3 and TRBJ1-6, with D unclear. V was trimmed by 0 bases and J by 7 bases, leaving 13 bases between them. Germline V gene sequence: CDR1 LGHNA, CDR2 YSLEER. The CDR3 runs 16 residues. The CDR3 protein is CASSQDPGLGNSPLHF. DNA for the CDR3: TGCGCCAGCAGCCAAGACCCTGGCCTCGGGAATTCACCCCTCCACTTT.